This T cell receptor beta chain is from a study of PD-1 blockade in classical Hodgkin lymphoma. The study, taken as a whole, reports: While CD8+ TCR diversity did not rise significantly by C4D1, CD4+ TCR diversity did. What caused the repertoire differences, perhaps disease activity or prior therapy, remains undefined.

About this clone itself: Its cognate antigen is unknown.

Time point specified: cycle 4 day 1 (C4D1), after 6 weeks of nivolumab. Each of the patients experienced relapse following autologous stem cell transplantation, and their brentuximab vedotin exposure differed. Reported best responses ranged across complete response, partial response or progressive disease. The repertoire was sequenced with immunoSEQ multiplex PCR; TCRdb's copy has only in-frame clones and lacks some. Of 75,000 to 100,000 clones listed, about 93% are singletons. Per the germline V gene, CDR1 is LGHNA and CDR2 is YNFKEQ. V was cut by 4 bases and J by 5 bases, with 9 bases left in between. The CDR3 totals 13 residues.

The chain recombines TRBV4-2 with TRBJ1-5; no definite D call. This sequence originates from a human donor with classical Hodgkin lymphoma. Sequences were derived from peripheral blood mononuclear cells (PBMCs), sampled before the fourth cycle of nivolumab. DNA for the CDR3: TGTGCCAGCAGCCGGGAATTGGATCAGCCCCAGCATTTT. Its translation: CASSRELDQPQHF.